The 28 T cell receptor beta chains below all came from one sample that was sequenced in a study of blood T cells in healthy people across ages (dated by TCRdb to the mid-2010s). Libraries came from 5' RACE. The sequencing machine was an Illumina HiSeq 2500. A second PCR of roughly 7 to 11 cycles was performed with a sample-barcoded 5' primer and a J-beta primer mix. TCRdb reran the public reads through fastp at Q25 and MiXCR, keeping productive beta chains. Entries are consolidated by CDR3 protein sequence, retaining the most common genes and DNA. For this sample the table gives about 970,000 distinct CDR3 sequences, of which roughly half were detected only once. About a fifth of the sample rests with the top ten. The sequenced sample consisted of blood. The receptors come from an older woman in good health.

This clonotype has only a few counts. The V gene is TRBV12-3 or TRBV12-4, the J gene TRBJ2-3; D unresolved. The CDR3 covers 12 residues. Trimming pared 6 bases from V and 6 bases from J, leaving 10 bases between. DNA of the CDR3: TGTGCCAGCAGCGCATTGGGCGATACGCAGTATTTT. It is translated as CASSALGDTQYF.

This rearrangement joins TRBV20-1 to TRBJ1-1; no firm D call. The CDR3 extends over 11 amino acids. Trimming shortened V by 3 bases and J by 6 bases, and 8 bases separated the two germline ends. In germline, CDR1 is DFQATT, CDR2 SNEGSKA (reference sequence). CDR3 nucleotides: TGCAGTGCTAGCCACCAGGCTGAAGCTTTCTTT. Protein sequence: CSASHQAEAFF.

This clonotype was observed a handful of times. The CDR3 here is CSAQDPNGSYNEQFF. Here the CDR3 DNA reads TGCAGTGCCCAGGACCCTAACGGCTCCTACAATGAGCAGTTCTTC. V usage is TRBV20-1 and J usage is TRBJ2-1; D is unclear. The CDR3 sequence is 15 residues long. Germline V gives CDR1 DFQATT, CDR2 SNEGSKA (reference sequence). The V and J ends lost 6 bases and 0 bases respectively, with 15 bases between them.

This chain uses TRBV7-2 with TRBJ2-3; D is perhaps TRBD1 (6 bases). Trimming cost V 5 bases and J 2 bases, with 17 bases left between them. The V gene's germline CDR1 is SGHTA and CDR2 FQGNSA. The CDR3 is made up of 16 amino acids. The CDR3 loop reads CASSRTYRVDTDTQYF. The CDR3 DNA reads TGTGCCAGCAGCAGAACCTACAGGGTAGACACAGATACGCAGTATTTT.

CDR3 sequence reads: CASSSREYQETQYF. CDR3 sequence (DNA): TGTGCCAGCAGCTCCAGGGAGTACCAAGAGACCCAGTACTTC. This chain links TRBV7-2 with TRBJ2-5; D possibly matches TRBD1 or TRBD2 (5 bases each). The V end lost 4 bases, the J end lost 0 bases, and 9 bases lay between the germline ends. The CDR3 spans 14 residues. Germline lookup yields CDR1 SGHTA and CDR2 FQGNSA. Full variable domain (remainder filled in from reference TRBV7-2 and TRBJ2-5): GAGVSQSPSNKVTEKGKDVELRCDPISGHTALYWYRQSLGQGLEFLIYFQGNSAPDKSGLPSDRFSAERTGGSVSTLTIQRTQQEDSAVYLCASSSREYQETQYFGPGTRLLVL.

The chain links TRBV12-3 or TRBV12-4 to TRBJ2-3, with 7 bases matching TRBD1. V shed 5 bases and J 2 bases; nucleotides not matched to a gene: 7. This CDR3 is built from 15 residues. This CDR3 reads CASSLIGTDTDTQYF. The CDR3, as DNA: TGTGCCAGCAGTCTAATCGGGACAGACACAGATACGCAGTATTTT.

The genes are TRBV7-9 and TRBJ1-4; perhaps TRBD1 as D (5 bases). V was cut by 5 bases and J by 7 bases, with 17 bases left in between. The CDR3 consists of 15 residues. Germline CDR1 reads SEHNR; CDR2 reads FQNEAQ (reference sequence). The CDR3 sequence is CASSATNQGSEKLFF. In DNA, the CDR3 is TGTGCCAGCAGCGCCACCAATCAGGGTAGTGAAAAACTGTTTTTT.

This clonotype was seen a few times. This chain connects TRBV5-1 to TRBJ1-4; D gene unclear. The germline V gene encodes CDR1 SGHRS and CDR2 YFSETQ. The V gene lost 5 bases and the J gene lost 7 bases, with 15 bases spanning the gap. The CDR3 length is 14 residues. The CDR3 nucleotides read TGCGCCAGCAGACCTGGGGTGGAGAGTGAAAAACTGTTTTTT. It translates to CASRPGVESEKLFF.

This sequence joins TRBV28 and TRBJ2-7; perhaps TRBD1 as D (6 bases). The CDR3 loop spans 16 amino acids. CDR1 MDHEN and CDR2 SYDVKM come from the germline V gene. The V gene lost 7 bases and the J gene lost 0 bases, with 19 bases spanning the gap. CDR3 residues: CASTAGTRGNSYEQYF. DNA for the CDR3: TGTGCCAGCACGGCAGGGACGAGGGGGAACTCCTACGAGCAGTACTTC.

The chain employs TRBV4-1 and TRBJ1-2; 8 bases are shared with TRBD1. Germline V CDR1 and CDR2: MGHRA, YSYEKL. The trim removed 0 bases at V and 7 bases at J, leaving 10 bases unmatched. There are 16 residues in the CDR3. The DNA for the CDR3 is TGCGCCAGCAGCCAAGAAGGACTCAGGGGGCGAGGTGGCTACACCTTC. This translates into CASSQEGLRGRGGYTF.

Only one count was recorded for this clonotype. The chain joins TRBV10-3 to TRBJ2-1; 14 bases map to TRBD2. Germline V gene data show CDR1 as ENHRY and CDR2 as SYGVKD. J lost 5 bases, V lost 10 bases, and 7 bases had no gene match. The CDR3 sequence is 15 residues long. CDR3 nucleotide sequence: TGTGCCAGCTCGGGACTAGCGGGAGTCGACAATGAGCAGTTCTTC. Translating gives CASSGLAGVDNEQFF.

The rearrangement links TRBV9 to TRBJ2-3; tentative D call: TRBD2 (5 bases). Germline V gene lookup returns CDR1 SGDLS and CDR2 YYNGEE. Trimming took off 0 bases at V and 0 bases at J, with 8 bases between the two ends. This CDR3 has 15 residues. CDR3 in amino acids: CASSVVATSTDTQYF. Written as DNA, the CDR3 is TGTGCCAGCAGCGTAGTAGCGACTAGCACAGATACGCAGTATTTT.

This clonotype has a handful of counts. This chain links TRBV27 with TRBJ2-1; TRBD1 matches 7 bases. The germline V gene encodes CDR1 MNHEY and CDR2 SMNVEV (reference sequence). The V and J ends lost 3 bases and 3 bases, in that order; junction bases with no gene match: 5. CDR3 size: 15 residues. The CDR3 DNA sequence: TGTGCCAGCAGTTTGCAAGGGGACAGCTACAATGAGCAGTTCTTC. The encoded protein is CASSLQGDSYNEQFF.

The rearrangement uses TRBV5-5 and TRBJ2-4; D gene uncertain. The J call may be mistaken, given a closer DNA end match to TRBJ2-5. Germline loops: CDR1 SGHKS, CDR2 YYEKEE (reference sequence). The length of the CDR3 is 13 residues. CDR3: CASSPTEWETQYF. The CDR3 bases are TGTGCCAGCAGTCCAACCGAGTGGGAGACCCAGTACTTC.

This clonotype was counted a few times. The gene calls are TRBV7-2 and TRBJ2-5; TRBD2 matches 10 bases. The V gene end was trimmed by 3 bases and the J gene end by 11 bases; junction bases not matched to a gene: 12. This CDR3 region has 15 residues. CDR1 is SGHTA, CDR2 FQGNSA, per germline. CDR3 amino acids: CASSLALAGASEQYF. CDR3 DNA sequence: TGTGCCAGCAGCTTGGCTCTAGCGGGAGCCAGTGAGCAGTACTTC.

The chain recombines TRBV4-1 with TRBJ2-1; 9 bases agree with TRBD2. This CDR3 is built from 15 residues. Germline CDR1 reads MGHRA; CDR2 reads YSYEKL. Trimming removed 1 base from V and 10 bases from J; junction bases left unmatched: 8. CDR3: CASSQGPSGIYEQFF. CDR3 nucleotides: TGCGCCAGCAGCCAAGGACCTAGCGGGATCTACGAGCAGTTCTTC.

The rearrangement links TRBV4-1 to TRBJ1-6; maybe TRBD1 (6 bases). V gave up 1 base and J gave up 3 bases, with 7 bases separating them. CDR1 is MGHRA and CDR2 is YSYEKL in the germline V gene. This CDR3 is 15 amino acids long. DNA for the CDR3: TGCGCCAGCAGCCAAGGGACAGACTATAATTCACCCCTCCACTTT. This encodes CASSQGTDYNSPLHF.

About this clonotype: A clone one base away is much larger, so this may be a read error. The rearrangement joins TRBV29-1 to TRBJ1-5, with D maybe TRBD1 (6 bases). The germline V gene has CDR1 SQVTM and CDR2 ANQGSEA. The CDR3 runs 13 residues. The CDR3 DNA reads as TGCATGAATCAGGGGTCGCCCTATCAGCCCCTGCATTTT. Translating it yields CMNQGSPYQPLHF.

In this sample, this clonotype turned up a few times. This chain joins TRBV7-2 and TRBJ2-1; a weak D match, TRBD2 (5 bases). V lost 8 bases and J 0 bases, leaving 8 bases between the germline ends. This CDR3 comprises 13 residues. Germline lookup yields CDR1 SGHTA and CDR2 FQGNSA. This chain's CDR3 is CASAGVSYNEQFF. CDR3 nucleotides: TGTGCCAGCGCCGGGGTCTCCTACAATGAGCAGTTCTTC.

The V gene is TRBV21-1, the J gene TRBJ1-6; the D segment call TRBD1 is taken from the table without a DNA check. TRBV21-1 is marked as a pseudogene. The length of the CDR3 is 15 residues. CDR3 loop: CASSTPGPPNSPLHF. The CDR3 DNA reads as TGTGCCAGCAGCACACCGGGTCCTCCAAATTCACCCCTCCACTTT.

The genes are TRBV27 and TRBJ1-6, with a tentative D call TRBD1 (6 bases). Trimming stripped 5 bases from V and 7 bases from J, with 18 bases between. From germline, CDR1 is MNHEY and CDR2 SMNVEV (reference sequence). This CDR3 is built from 16 residues. CDR3 sequence reads: CASSRIQGLGNSPLHF. The CDR3 DNA sequence: TGTGCCAGCAGTAGAATACAGGGCCTAGGGAATTCACCCCTCCACTTT.

The chain uses TRBV28 and TRBJ1-2, with D perhaps matching TRBD1 (5 bases). Germline CDR1 is MDHEN and CDR2 is SYDVKM. The CDR3 is 14 amino acids. The V end was cut by 3 bases, the J end by 7 bases, with 15 bases between. Here the CDR3 DNA reads TGTGCCAGCAGTTTGGAACGCCAGGGTCTTGGCTACACCTTC. Translation gives CASSLERQGLGYTF.

This clonotype occurred a few times. The genes are TRBV6-5 and TRBJ2-5; 9 bases align to TRBD2. The last part of the DNA fits TRBJ2-7 better; the J call may be wrong. This CDR3 is 15 amino acids long. Germline-derived CDR1 and CDR2 are MNHEY and SVGAGI. The DNA of the CDR3 is TGTGCCAGCAGTTATAGCGGGAGCGTAGACTACGAGCAGTACTTC. As protein: CASSYSGSVDYEQYF.

The chain links TRBV28 to TRBJ1-1; D remains unclear. CDR3 length: 14 amino acids. Trimming pared 2 bases from V and 1 base from J, leaving 8 bases between. Germline V gene data show CDR1 as MDHEN and CDR2 as SYDVKM. The chain's CDR3 is CASSLAGKNTEAFF. Written as DNA, the CDR3 is TGTGCCAGCAGTTTAGCAGGAAAGAACACTGAAGCTTTCTTT.

This clonotype showed up just a few times. The J gene is TRBJ1-1, the V gene TRBV27; 9 bases are a match to TRBD1. The CDR3 is 14 amino acids. V was clipped by 5 bases and J by 6 bases; unmatched bases: 7. CDR1 is MNHEY, CDR2 SMNVEV, per germline (reference sequence). The CDR3 sequence is CASSGNRGRAEAFF. The CDR3 DNA follows: TGTGCCAGCAGTGGTAACAGGGGGCGAGCTGAAGCTTTCTTT.

The chain recombines TRBV20-1 with TRBJ1-2; D remains unclear. In germline, CDR1 is DFQATT, CDR2 SNEGSKA (reference sequence). The V gene lost 0 bases and the J gene lost 12 bases, with 14 bases spanning the gap. This CDR3 contains 12 residues. For the CDR3, the DNA is TGCAGTGCTAGAGATGTGGGGAGGTCCCACACCTTC. Its protein product is CSARDVGRSHTF.

This clonotype appeared once. The J gene is TRBJ2-6, the V gene TRBV14, with D possibly matching TRBD1 (6 bases). The germline V gene has CDR1 SGHDN and CDR2 FVKESK. The V and J ends lost 4 bases and 0 bases respectively, with 13 bases between them. The CDR3 has 17 residues. CDR3 nucleotides: TGTGCCAGCAGCCGAGCAACAGGGCACTCTGGGGCCAACGTCCTGACTTTC. It encodes CASSRATGHSGANVLTF.

V is TRBV2 and J is TRBJ1-5; D unresolved. V shed 3 bases and J shed 0 bases, with 9 bases lying between them. The CDR3 runs to 15 residues. Per the germline V gene, CDR1 is SNHLY and CDR2 is FYNNEI. The CDR3 region has the DNA TGTGCCAGCAGTGATGGAGGGAATAGCAATCAGCCCCAGCATTTT. This codes for CASSDGGNSNQPQHF.